This T cell receptor (beta chain) was sequenced for a study of blood T cell repertoires in COVID-19. In the study overall: Specimens from acute and convalescent COVID-19 originated in the United States, Italy and Spain. Nucleic acid was either cDNA or gDNA, and it came from T cells, B-cell-depleted T cells, or PBMCs.

Original methodology: Amplification with reference gene primers provided the estimates of nucleated cell counts. Method: immunoSEQ multiplex PCR; TCRdb's copy keeps in-frame clones and lacks some. That table is the source of V, J and clone size, and D and trimming were worked out from the DNA. The sample consists of around 70,000 clones, around 78% of them appearing once. The germline V gene has CDR1 MDHEN and CDR2 SYDVKM. V was cut by 9 bases and J by 0 bases, with 12 bases left in between. This CDR3 region has 15 residues. The receptor's source is a human donor in a cohort sampled during active COVID-19. The sample taken for sequencing was peripheral blood. V is TRBV28 and J is TRBJ1-6, with D perhaps TRBD1 (5 bases). The CDR3 DNA is TGTGCCAGTGTAACAGGTAGCTCCTATAATTCACCCCTCCACTTT. Protein: CASVTGSSYNSPLHF.